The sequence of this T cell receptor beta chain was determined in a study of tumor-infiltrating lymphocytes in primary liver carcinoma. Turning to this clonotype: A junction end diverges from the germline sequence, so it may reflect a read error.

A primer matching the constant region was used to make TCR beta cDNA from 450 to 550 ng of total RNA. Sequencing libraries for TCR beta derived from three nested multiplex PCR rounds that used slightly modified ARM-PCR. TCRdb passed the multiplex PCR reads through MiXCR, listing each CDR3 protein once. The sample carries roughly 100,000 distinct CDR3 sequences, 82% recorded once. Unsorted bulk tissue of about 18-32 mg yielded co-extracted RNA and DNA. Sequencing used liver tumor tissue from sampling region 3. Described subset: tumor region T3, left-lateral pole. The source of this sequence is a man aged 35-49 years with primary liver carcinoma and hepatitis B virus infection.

This chain's CDR3 is CASGLGDIANNEKLFF. CDR3 in DNA: TGTGCCAGCGGCTTAGGGGATATTGCGAATAATGAAAAACTGTTTTTT. This chain joins TRBV7-8 and TRBJ1-4, with TRBD1 as a possible D gene (5 bases). The V gene's germline CDR1 is SGHVS and CDR2 FQNEAQ. The CDR3 consists of 16 residues.